These T cell receptor beta chains were read from a single sample in a study of T cells in tumors after PD-1 blockade. This table comes from immunoSEQ multiplex PCR, and its TCRdb copy is limited to in-frame clones, with some not included. Altogether under 40,000 clones are present, 73% being singletons, with the ten largest covering less than 50%. This material consisted of PBMCs, taken after anti-PD-1 treatment. These receptors originate from a human donor with basal cell carcinoma. Each CDR3 is given with its conserved first and last residue. The D gene is left open where the match is weak. Expanded clones are given a class, and other clones once, few, many or no size at all.

d_call | j_call | v_call | clone_size | cdr3_aa | cdr3_nt
NA | TRBJ2-1 | TRBV7-2 | NA | CASSLAPDVTLGEQFF | TGTGCCAGCAGCTTAGCGCCAGACGTTACACTCGGTGAGCAGTTCTTC
NA | TRBJ2-2 | TRBV27 | NA | CASTWRRGTNTGELFF | TGTGCCAGCACTTGGCGCCGGGGTACCAACACCGGGGAGCTGTTTTTT
NA | TRBJ2-4 | TRBV4-2 | NA | CASSQDIENIQYF | TGTGCCAGCAGCCAAGATATCGAAAACATTCAGTACTTC
NA | TRBJ1-4 | TRBV28 | NA | CASSSEGRANEKLFF | TGTGCCAGCAGTTCAGAGGGTCGGGCTAATGAAAAACTGTTTTTT
NA | TRBJ2-2 | TRBV7-7 | NA | CASSPGLGTPTGELFF | TGTGCTAGCAGCCCGGGCTTGGGGACACCCACCGGGGAGCTGTTTTTT
TRBD2 | TRBJ2-7 | TRBV19 | NA | CASGQRGYEQYF | TGTGCCAGTGGTCAGCGGGGCTACGAGCAGTACTTC
NA | TRBJ1-5 | TRBV4-3 | few | CASSQDHGVRSNQPQHF | TGCGCCAGCAGCCAAGATCACGGGGTAAGAAGCAATCAGCCCCAGCATTTT
NA | TRBJ2-3 | TRBV30 | NA | CAWSLRQESTDTQYF | TGTGCCTGGAGTCTACGACAGGAAAGCACAGATACGCAGTATTTT
TRBD2 | TRBJ2-7 | TRBV7-2 | NA | CASSLAGGPIYEQYF | TGTGCCAGCAGCCTAGCGGGAGGCCCAATCTACGAGCAGTACTTC
NA | TRBJ1-2 | TRBV4-2 | NA | CASSQEEAEGHGYTF | TGTGCCAGCAGCCAAGAGGAGGCCGAGGGTCATGGCTACACCTTC
TRBD2 | TRBJ2-2 | TRBV24-1 | NA | CATSDPGLAGGSTGELFF | TGTGCCACCAGTGATCCGGGACTAGCGGGAGGATCCACCGGGGAGCTGTTTTTT
NA | TRBJ2-1 | TRBV2 | NA | CASSVNRTPGWEQFF | TGTGCCAGCAGTGTGAATCGGACTCCAGGTTGGGAGCAGTTCTTC
NA | TRBJ2-5 | TRBV7-6 | medium-sized | CASSLRVGLDGTQYF | TGTGCCAGCAGCTTAAGGGTCGGGCTAGATGGGACCCAGTACTTC
NA | TRBJ1-3 | TRBV7-2 | once | CASSLGGDSGNTIYF | TGTGCCAGCAGCTTAGGGGGAGATTCTGGAAACACCATATATTTT
NA | TRBJ2-4 | TRBV6-1 | NA | CASSEVSIQYF | TGTGCCAGCAGTGAAGTGAGTATTCAGTACTTC
TRBD2 | TRBJ2-5 | TRBV7-2 | NA | CASSLAAAGGRETQYF | TGTGCCAGCAGCTTAGCGGCAGCGGGGGGGCGGGAGACCCAGTACTTC
NA | TRBJ1-1 | TRBV19 | NA | CASNQGPITEAFF | TGTGCCAGTAATCAGGGGCCCATCACTGAAGCTTTCTTT
TRBD2 | TRBJ2-3 | TRBV24-1 | few | CATSDPLAGGPDTQYF | TGTGCCACCAGTGACCCGCTAGCGGGAGGCCCAGATACGCAGTATTTT
NA | TRBJ1-3 | TRBV7-9 | NA | CATPLPRLSGNTIYF | TGTGCCACCCCTCTCCCTCGCCTTTCTGGAAACACCATATATTTT
TRBD2 | TRBJ2-1 | TRBV7-3 | few | CASSSPGLSNEQFF | TGTGCCAGCAGCTCCCCGGGACTATCAAATGAGCAGTTCTTC
TRBD1 | TRBJ1-1 | TRBV4-3 | NA | CASSQDRPTGGFPEAFF | TGCGCCAGCAGCCAAGATCGCCCGACAGGGGGTTTTCCTGAAGCTTTCTTT
TRBD1 | TRBJ1-2 | TRBV7-9 | NA | CASSLAGGRGYTF | TGTGCCAGCAGCTTGGCAGGGGGCCGTGGCTACACCTTC
NA | TRBJ1-2 | TRBV30 | NA | CAWRGSALNYGYTF | TGTGCCTGGAGGGGGTCTGCCCTAAACTATGGCTACACCTTC
NA | TRBJ2-1 | TRBV4-2 | NA | CASSQGHNEQFF | TGTGCCAGCAGCCAAGGGCACAATGAGCAGTTCTTC
TRBD2 | TRBJ2-2 | TRBV5-1 | NA | CARSRILAGGMNTGELFF | TGCGCCCGCAGCCGGATACTCGCGGGGGGGATGAACACCGGGGAGCTGTTTTTT
NA | TRBJ2-3 | TRBV20-1 | NA | CSASPPRGIDTQYF | TGCAGTGCTAGTCCCCCCAGGGGAATAGATACGCAGTATTTT
NA | TRBJ2-1 | TRBV6-6 | NA | CASSYDSLSYNEQFF | TGTGCCAGCAGTTACGATAGCCTCTCCTACAATGAGCAGTTCTTC